This T cell receptor beta chain was sequenced in a study of cytomegalovirus exposure and HLA in healthy donors. Primers: 60 Vbeta forward and 13 Jbeta reverse. TCRdb's table, derived via immunoSEQ multiplex PCR, lists solely in-frame clones and lacks some. This table has roughly 120,000 clones, 55% to 75% appearing once. The sequenced sample was PBMCs. The receptor was derived from a man aged 25-45 years in good health and CMV-seropositive.

This CDR3 is CASRSVQGAQPQHF. The CDR3 DNA is TGTGCCAGCAGGTCGGTCCAGGGGGCTCAGCCCCAGCATTTT. V usage is TRBV27 and J usage is TRBJ1-5, with 8 bases that match TRBD1. The CDR3 runs 14 residues. Germline V gene data show CDR1 as MNHEY and CDR2 as SMNVEV (reference sequence). V was clipped by 6 bases and J by 6 bases; unmatched bases: 7.